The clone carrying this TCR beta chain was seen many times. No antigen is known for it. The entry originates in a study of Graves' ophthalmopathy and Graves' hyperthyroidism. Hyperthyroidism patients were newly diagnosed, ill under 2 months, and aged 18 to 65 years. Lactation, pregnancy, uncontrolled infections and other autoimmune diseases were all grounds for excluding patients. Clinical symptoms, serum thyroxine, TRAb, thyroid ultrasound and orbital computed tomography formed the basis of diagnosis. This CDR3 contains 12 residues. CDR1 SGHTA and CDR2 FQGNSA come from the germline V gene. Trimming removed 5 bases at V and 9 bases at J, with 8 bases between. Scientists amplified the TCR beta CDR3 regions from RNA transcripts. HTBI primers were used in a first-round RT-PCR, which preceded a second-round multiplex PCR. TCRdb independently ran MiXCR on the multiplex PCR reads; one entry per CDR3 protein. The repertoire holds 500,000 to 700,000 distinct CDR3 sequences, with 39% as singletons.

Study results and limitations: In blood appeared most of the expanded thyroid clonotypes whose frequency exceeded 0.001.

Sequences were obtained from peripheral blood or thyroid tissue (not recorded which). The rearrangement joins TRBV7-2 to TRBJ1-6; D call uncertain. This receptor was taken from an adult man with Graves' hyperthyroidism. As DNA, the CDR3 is TGTGCCAGCAGCCTGGAGACTTCACCCCTCCACTTT. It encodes CASSLETSPLHF.